The text below deals with one T cell receptor beta chain. The sample is drawn from a study of technical replicates of blood from four donors. Trimming cost V 0 bases and J 2 bases, with 9 bases left between them. In germline, CDR1 is SNHLY, CDR2 FYNNEI. This CDR3 is 15 amino acids long. Only in-frame clones appear in the TCRdb table, and some are missing; sequencing was by immunoSEQ multiplex PCR. The data hold approximately 82,000 clones, with around 96% observed a single time. The V and J genes are TRBV2 and TRBJ2-3; D is uncertain. The receptor was derived from a human donor in good health. Material: T cells isolated from PBMCs. CDR3 coding DNA: TGTGCCAGCAGTGAAGCCGGTCTAAACACAGATACGCAGTATTTT. Protein sequence: CASSEAGLNTDTQYF.